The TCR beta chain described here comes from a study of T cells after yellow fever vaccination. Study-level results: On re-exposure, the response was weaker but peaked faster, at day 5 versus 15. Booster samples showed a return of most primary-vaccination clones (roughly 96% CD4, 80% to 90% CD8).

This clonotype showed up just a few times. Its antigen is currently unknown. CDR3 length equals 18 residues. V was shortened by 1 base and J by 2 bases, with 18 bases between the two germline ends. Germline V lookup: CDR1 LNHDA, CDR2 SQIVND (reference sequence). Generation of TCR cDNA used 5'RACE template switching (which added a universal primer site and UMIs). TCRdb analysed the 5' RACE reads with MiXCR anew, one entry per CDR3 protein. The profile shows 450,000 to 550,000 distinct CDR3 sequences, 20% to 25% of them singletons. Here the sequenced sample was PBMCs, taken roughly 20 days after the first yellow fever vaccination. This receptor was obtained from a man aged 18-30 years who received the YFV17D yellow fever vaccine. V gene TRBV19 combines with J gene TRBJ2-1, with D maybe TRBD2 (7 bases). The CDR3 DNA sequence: TGTGCCAGTAGTATAGGCTTTGCGGGGGCCACTACCTACAATGAGCAGTTCTTC. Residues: CASSIGFAGATTYNEQFF.